This TCR beta chain is from a study of T cells after posttransplantation cyclophosphamide. Points from the study as a whole: TRB overlap between skin or GI tissue T cells and blood was limited. Donor CD8+ memory clones often dominated recipient blood repertoires at later times.

Germline V gives CDR1 PRHDT, CDR2 FYEKMQ (reference sequence). V gave up 5 bases and J gave up 2 bases, with 7 bases separating them. The CDR3 extends over 12 amino acids. Assay: immunoSEQ multiplex PCR; the TCRdb copy retains only in-frame clones and omits some. The table records about 22,000 clones, approximately 70% of them present only once. With regard to this clone: What it binds is unknown.

The TCR was taken from a woman between 55 and 75 years old in good health, CMV-negative, and a related stem cell transplant donor. Material for sequencing was memory CD4+ T cells sorted from PBMCs. V usage is TRBV13 and J usage is TRBJ2-7; no definite D call. The CDR3 region has the DNA TGTGCCAGCAGCCAAATCACCTACGAGCAGTACTTC. This sequence encodes CASSQITYEQYF.